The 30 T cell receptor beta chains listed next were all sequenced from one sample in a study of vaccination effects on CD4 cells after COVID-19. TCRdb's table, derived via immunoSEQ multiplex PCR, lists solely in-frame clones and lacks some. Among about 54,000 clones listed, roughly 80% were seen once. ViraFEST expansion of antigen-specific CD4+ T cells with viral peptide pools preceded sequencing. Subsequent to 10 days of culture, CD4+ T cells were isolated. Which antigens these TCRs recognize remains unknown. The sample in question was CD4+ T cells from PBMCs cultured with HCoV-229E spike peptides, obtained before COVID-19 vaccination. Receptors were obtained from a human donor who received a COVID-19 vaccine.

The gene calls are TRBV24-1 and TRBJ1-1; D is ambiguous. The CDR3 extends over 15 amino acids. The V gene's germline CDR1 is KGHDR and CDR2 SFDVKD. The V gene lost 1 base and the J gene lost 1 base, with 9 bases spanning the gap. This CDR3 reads CATSDFLRQNTEAFF. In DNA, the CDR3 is TGTGCCACCAGTGATTTTCTGCGACAGAACACTGAAGCTTTCTTT.

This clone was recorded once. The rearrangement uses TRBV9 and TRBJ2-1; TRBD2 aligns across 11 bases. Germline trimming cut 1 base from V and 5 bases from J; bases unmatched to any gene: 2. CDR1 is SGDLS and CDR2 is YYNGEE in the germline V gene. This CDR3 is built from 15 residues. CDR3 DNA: TGTGCCAGCAGCGTAAGACTAGCGGGGCACAATGAGCAGTTCTTC. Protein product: CASSVRLAGHNEQFF.

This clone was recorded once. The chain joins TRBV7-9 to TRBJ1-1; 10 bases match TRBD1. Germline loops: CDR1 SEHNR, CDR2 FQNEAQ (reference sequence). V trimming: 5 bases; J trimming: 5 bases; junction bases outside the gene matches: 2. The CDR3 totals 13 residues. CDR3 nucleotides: TGTGCCAGCAGCGGACAGGGGGGGACTGAAGCTTTCTTT. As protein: CASSGQGGTEAFF.

Written as DNA, the CDR3 is TGTGCCAGCAGTTTAAACACCGGGACCCCGAGGCAGCCCCAGCATTTT. It translates to CASSLNTGTPRQPQHF. The V call is TRBV28, the J call TRBJ1-5; the D gene is possibly TRBD1 (5 bases). V lost 2 bases, J lost 7 bases, and 18 bases lay in between. Germline CDR1 MDHEN, CDR2 SYDVKM. CDR3 length: 16 residues.

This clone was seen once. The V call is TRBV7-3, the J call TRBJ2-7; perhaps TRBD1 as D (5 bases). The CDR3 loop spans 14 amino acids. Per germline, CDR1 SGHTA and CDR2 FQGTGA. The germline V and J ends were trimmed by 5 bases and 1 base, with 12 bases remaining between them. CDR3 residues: CASSPTYRSYEQYV. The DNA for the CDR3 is TGTGCCAGCAGCCCCACTTACAGGTCCTACGAGCAGTACGTC.

The CDR3 region is CASSLIGTGGYNEQFF. The CDR3 DNA reads TGCGCCAGCAGCTTGATAGGGACAGGGGGCTACAATGAGCAGTTCTTC. This chain connects TRBV5-1 to TRBJ2-1; 11 bases agree with TRBD1. The V gene's germline CDR1 is SGHRS and CDR2 YFSETQ. The CDR3 spans 16 residues. With 1 base clipped from V and 3 bases from J, the junction kept 3 bases outside the gene matches. Filled out from reference TRBV5-1 and TRBJ2-1, the complete variable domain reads KAGVTQTPRYLIKTRGQQVTLSCSPISGHRSVSWYQQTPGQGLQFLFEYFSETQRNKGNFPGRFSGRQFSNSRSEMNVSTLELGDSALYLCASSLIGTGGYNEQFFGPGTRLTVL.

The CDR3 DNA reads TGTGCCAGCAGCGATCCGGGACAGGCTCAAGAGACCCAGTACTTC. Protein sequence: CASSDPGQAQETQYF. The chain recombines TRBV21-1 with TRBJ2-5; TRBD1, as called in the table, went unchecked against the DNA. TRBV21-1 is given as a pseudogene. This CDR3 has 15 residues.

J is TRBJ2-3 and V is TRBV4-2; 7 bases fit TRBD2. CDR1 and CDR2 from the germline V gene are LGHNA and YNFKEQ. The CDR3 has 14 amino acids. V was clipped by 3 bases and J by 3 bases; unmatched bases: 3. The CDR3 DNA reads TGTGCCAGCAGCCAGCCGGGAGGTACAGATACGCAGTATTTT. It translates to CASSQPGGTDTQYF.

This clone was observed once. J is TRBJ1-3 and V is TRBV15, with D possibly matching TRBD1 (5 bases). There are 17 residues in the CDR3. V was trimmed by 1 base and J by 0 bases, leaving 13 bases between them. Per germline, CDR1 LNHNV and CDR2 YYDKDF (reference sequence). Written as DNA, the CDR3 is TGTGCCACCAGCAGAGCTGCGGGACTGACCTCTGGAAACACCATATATTTT. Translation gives CATSRAAGLTSGNTIYF.

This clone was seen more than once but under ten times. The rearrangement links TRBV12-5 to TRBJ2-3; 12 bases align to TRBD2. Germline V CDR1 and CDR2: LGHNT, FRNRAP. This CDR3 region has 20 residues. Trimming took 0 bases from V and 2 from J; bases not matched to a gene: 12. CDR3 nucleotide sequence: TGTGCTAGTGGTTTGGTACCCCGGTGGGCTAGCGGGGGGGTCACAGATACGCAGTATTTT. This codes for CASGLVPRWASGGVTDTQYF.

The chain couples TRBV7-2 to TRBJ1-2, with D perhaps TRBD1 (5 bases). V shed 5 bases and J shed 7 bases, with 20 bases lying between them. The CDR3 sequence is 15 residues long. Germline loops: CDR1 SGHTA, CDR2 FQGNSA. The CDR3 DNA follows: TGTGCCAGCAGCCCGGCGCGGTGGGGGACGGGTGGCTACACCTTC. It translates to CASSPARWGTGGYTF.

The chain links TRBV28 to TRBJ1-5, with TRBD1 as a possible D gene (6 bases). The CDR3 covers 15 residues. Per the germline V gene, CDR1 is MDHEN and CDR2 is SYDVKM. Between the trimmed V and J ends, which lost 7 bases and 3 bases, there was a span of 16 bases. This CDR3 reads CASTKGGAPNQPQHF. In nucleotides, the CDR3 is TGTGCCAGCACCAAGGGGGGGGCCCCCAATCAGCCCCAGCATTTT.

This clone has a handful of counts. The CDR3 DNA reads TGTGCCAGTAGTATCTGGGACAGGGAGGACTATGGCTACACCTTC. Encoded protein: CASSIWDREDYGYTF. The chain carries TRBV19 and TRBJ1-2; 9 nucleotides line up with TRBD1. There are 15 residues in the CDR3. Looked up from germline, CDR1 is LNHDA and CDR2 is SQIVND (reference sequence). The J segment lost 3 bases and the V segment lost 3 bases, leaving 5 bases of the junction unmatched.

The chain's CDR3 is CASSFGRVGETQYF. The CDR3 DNA reads TGTGCCAGCAGCTTCGGGCGGGTGGGAGAGACCCAGTACTTC. This sequence joins TRBV11-3 and TRBJ2-5; D possibly corresponds to TRBD2 (5 bases). This CDR3 comprises 14 residues. Trimming removed 3 bases at V and 4 bases at J, with 12 bases between. Germline V gene sequence: CDR1 SGHNT, CDR2 YENEEA.

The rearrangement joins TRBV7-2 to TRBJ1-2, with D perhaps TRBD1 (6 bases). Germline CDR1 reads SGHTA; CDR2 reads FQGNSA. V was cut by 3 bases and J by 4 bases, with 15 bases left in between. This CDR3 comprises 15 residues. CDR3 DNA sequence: TGTGCCAGCAGCTTGATAAGAACAGGGAGCTATGGCTACACCTTC. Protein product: CASSLIRTGSYGYTF.

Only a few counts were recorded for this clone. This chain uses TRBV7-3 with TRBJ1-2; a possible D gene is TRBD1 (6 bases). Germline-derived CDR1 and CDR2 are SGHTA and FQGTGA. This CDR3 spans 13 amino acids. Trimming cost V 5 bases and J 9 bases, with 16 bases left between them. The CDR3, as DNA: TGTGCCAGCAGCCGTAGGGCAGGGGATAGCTACACCTTC. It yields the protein CASSRRAGDSYTF.

The CDR3 is CATSDFLRGPEQYV. CDR3 nucleotides: TGTGCCACCAGTGATTTCCTCAGGGGACCCGAGCAGTACGTC. The chain combines TRBV24-1 with TRBJ2-7; a possible D gene is TRBD1 (6 bases). The CDR3 runs to 14 residues. CDR1 and CDR2 from the germline V gene are KGHDR and SFDVKD. Between the trimmed V and J ends, which lost 1 base and 6 bases, there was a span of 12 bases.

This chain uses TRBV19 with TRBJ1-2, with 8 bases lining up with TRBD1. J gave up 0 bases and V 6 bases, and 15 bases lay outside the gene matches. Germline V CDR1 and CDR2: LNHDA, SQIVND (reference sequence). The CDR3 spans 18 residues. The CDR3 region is CASSPRGQGRVSNYGYTF. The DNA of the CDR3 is TGTGCCAGTAGCCCAAGAGGACAGGGCCGGGTGTCTAACTATGGCTACACCTTC. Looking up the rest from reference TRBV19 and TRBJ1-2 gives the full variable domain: DGGITQSPKYLFRKEGQNVTLSCEQNLNHDAMYWYRQDPGQGLRLIYYSQIVNDFQKGDIAEGYSVSREKKESFPLTVTSAQKNPTAFYLCASSPRGQGRVSNYGYTFGSGTRLTVV.

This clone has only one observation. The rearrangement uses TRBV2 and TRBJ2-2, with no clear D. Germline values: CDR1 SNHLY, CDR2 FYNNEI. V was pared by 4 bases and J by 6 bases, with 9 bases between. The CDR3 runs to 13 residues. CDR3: CASSVLSSGELFF. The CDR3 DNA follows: TGTGCCAGCAGTGTCCTGTCCTCCGGGGAGCTGTTTTTT.

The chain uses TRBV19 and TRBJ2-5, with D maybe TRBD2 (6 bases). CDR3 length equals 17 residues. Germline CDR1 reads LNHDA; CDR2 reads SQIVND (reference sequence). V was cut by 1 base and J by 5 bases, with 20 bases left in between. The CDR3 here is CASSIALFGGAQETQYF. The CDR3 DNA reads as TGTGCCAGTAGTATAGCCCTCTTCGGAGGGGCGCAGGAGACCCAGTACTTC.

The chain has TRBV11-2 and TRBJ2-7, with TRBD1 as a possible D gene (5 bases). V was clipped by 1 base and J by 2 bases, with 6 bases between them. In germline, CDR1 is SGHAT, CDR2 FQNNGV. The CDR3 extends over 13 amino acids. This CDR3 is CASSLGTPYEQYV. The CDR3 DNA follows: TGTGCCAGCAGCTTAGGGACACCCTACGAGCAGTACGTC.

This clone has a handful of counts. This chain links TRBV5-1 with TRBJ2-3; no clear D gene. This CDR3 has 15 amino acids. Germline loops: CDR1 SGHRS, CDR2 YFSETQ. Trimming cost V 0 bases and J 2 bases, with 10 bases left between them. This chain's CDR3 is CASSLVISITDTQYF. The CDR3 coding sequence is TGCGCCAGCAGCTTGGTGATCAGCATCACAGATACGCAGTATTTT.

CDR3 nucleotides: TGTGCCTGGAGTGCAGCTACTTATGGGGGTGGCTACACCTTC. It is translated as CAWSAATYGGGYTF. This chain joins TRBV30 and TRBJ1-2, with D possibly TRBD1 on 5 matching bases. The CDR3 sequence is 14 residues long. Per the germline V gene, CDR1 is GTSNPN and CDR2 is SVGIG (reference sequence). V lost 1 base and J 7 bases, leaving 16 bases between the germline ends.

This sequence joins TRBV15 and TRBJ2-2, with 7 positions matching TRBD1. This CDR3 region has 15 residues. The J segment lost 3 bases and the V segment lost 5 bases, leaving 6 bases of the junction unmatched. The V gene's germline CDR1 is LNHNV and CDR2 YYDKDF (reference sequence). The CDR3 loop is CATSPGGGYTGELFF. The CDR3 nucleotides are TGTGCCACCAGCCCAGGGGGTGGGTACACCGGGGAGCTGTTTTTT.

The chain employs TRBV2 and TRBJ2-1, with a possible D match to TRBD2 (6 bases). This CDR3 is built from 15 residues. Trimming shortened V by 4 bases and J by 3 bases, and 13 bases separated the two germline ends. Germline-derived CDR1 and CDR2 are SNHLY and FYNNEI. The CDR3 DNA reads TGTGCCAGCAGTGGGGAAAGGACTAACTACAATGAGCAGTTCTTC. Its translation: CASSGERTNYNEQFF. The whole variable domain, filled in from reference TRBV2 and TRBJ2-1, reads EPEVTQTPSHQVTQMGQEVILRCVPISNHLYFYWYRQILGQKVEFLVSFYNNEISEKSEIFDDQFSVERPDGSNFTLKIRSTKLEDSAMYFCASSGERTNYNEQFFGPGTRLTVL.

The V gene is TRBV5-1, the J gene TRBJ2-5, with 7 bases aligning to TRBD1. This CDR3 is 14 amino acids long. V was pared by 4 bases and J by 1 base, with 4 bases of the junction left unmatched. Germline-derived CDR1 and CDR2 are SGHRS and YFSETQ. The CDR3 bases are TGCGCCAGCAGCAATCGACAGGGCCAAGAGACCCAGTACTTC. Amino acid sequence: CASSNRQGQETQYF.

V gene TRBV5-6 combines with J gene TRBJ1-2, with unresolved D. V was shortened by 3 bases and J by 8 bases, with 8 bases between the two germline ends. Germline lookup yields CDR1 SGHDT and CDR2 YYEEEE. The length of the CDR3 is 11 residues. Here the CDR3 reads CASSSKVGYTF. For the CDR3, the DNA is TGTGCCAGCAGCTCTAAGGTCGGCTACACCTTC.

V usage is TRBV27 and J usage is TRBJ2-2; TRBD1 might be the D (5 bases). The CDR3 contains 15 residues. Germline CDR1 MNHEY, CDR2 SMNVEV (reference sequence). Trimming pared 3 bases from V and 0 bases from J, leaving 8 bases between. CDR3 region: CASSFRTTNTGELFF. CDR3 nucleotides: TGTGCCAGCAGTTTTAGGACAACGAACACCGGGGAGCTGTTTTTT.

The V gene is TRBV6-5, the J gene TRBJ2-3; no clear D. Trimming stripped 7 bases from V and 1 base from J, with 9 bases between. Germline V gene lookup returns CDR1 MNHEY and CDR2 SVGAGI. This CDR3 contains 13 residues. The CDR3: CASTAPGTDTQYF. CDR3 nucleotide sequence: TGTGCCAGCACCGCCCCCGGCACAGATACGCAGTATTTT.

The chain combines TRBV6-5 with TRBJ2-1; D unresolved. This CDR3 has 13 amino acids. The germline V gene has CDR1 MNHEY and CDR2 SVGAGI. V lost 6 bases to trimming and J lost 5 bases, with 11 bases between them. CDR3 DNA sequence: TGTGCCAGCAGCGCGGACGCAAACAATGAGCAGTTCTTC. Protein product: CASSADANNEQFF.